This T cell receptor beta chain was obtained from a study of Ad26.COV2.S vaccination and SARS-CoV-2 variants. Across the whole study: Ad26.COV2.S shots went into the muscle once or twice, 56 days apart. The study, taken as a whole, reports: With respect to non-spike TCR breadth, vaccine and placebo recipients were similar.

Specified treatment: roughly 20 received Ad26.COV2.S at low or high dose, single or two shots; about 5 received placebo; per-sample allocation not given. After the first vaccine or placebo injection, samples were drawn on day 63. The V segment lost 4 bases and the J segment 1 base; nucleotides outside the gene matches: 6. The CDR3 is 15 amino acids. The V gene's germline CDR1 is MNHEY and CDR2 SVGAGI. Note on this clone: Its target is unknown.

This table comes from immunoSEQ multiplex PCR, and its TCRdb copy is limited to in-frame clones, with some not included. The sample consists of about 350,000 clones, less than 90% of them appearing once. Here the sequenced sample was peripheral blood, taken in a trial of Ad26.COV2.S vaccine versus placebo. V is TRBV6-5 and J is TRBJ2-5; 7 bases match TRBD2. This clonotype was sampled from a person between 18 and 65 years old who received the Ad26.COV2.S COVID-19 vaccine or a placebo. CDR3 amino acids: CASSLLGGSQETQYF. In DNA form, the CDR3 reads TGTGCCAGCAGTTTATTGGGGGGGAGCCAAGAGACCCAGTACTTC.